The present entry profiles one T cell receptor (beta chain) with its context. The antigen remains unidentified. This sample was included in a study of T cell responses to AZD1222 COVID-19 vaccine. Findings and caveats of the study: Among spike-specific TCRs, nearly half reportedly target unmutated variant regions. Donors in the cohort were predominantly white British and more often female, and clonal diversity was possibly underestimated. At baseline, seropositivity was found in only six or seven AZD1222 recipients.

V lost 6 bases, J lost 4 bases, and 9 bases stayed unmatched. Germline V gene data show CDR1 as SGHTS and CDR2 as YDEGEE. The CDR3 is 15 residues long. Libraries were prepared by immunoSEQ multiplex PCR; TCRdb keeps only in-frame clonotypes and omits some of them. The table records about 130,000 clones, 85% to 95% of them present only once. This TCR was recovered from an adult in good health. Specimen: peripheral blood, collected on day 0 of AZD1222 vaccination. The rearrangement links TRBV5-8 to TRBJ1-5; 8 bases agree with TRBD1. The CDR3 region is CASNPGDRGNQPQHF. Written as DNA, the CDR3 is TGTGCCAGCAACCCGGGAGACAGGGGAAATCAGCCCCAGCATTTT.